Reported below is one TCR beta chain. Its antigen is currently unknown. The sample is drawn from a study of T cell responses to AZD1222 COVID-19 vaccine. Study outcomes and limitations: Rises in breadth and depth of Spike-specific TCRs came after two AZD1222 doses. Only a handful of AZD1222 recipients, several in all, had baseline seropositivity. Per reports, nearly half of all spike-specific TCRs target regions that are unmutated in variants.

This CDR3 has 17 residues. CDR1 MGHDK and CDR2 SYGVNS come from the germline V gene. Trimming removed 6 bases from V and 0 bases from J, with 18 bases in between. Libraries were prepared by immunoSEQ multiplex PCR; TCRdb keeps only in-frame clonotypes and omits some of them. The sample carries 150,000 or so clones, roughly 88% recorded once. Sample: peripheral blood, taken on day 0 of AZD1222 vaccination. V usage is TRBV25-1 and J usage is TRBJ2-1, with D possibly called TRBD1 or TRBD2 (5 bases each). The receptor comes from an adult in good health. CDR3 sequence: CASSHEGSVSSYNEQFF. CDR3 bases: TGTGCCAGCAGCCATGAGGGGTCAGTAAGCTCCTACAATGAGCAGTTCTTC.